This T cell receptor beta chain was recovered during a study of T cell repertoires in cytomegalovirus infection. Study context: CMV infection and matching HLA type were both indicated by public TCR beta signatures.

One entry per CDR3 protein, called by TCRdb with MiXCR from the reads. Among 570,000 or so distinct CDR3 sequences, over 35% were seen once, and the ten largest hold 40% to 60%. Broader study findings: Cumulative frequency (of public TCR beta family members) identified carriers of CMV plus the relevant HLA.

Trimming removed 2 bases from V and 3 bases from J; junction bases left unmatched: 5. Germline lookup yields CDR1 SGHTA and CDR2 FQGNSA. The CDR3 is made up of 15 amino acids. This clonotype was observed a few times. Its antigen is as yet unknown. The sequence was collected from a human donor in good health (CMV status not recorded). Some clones in this sample may be carry-over from other donors' samples. The sample was cultured PBMCs, taken from culture after CMV antigen stimulation. The rearrangement uses TRBV7-2 and TRBJ2-7; 9 bases line up with TRBD2. The CDR3 protein is CASSLLLAGVYEQYF. CDR3 DNA: TGTGCCAGCAGCTTATTGTTAGCGGGAGTCTACGAGCAGTACTTC.